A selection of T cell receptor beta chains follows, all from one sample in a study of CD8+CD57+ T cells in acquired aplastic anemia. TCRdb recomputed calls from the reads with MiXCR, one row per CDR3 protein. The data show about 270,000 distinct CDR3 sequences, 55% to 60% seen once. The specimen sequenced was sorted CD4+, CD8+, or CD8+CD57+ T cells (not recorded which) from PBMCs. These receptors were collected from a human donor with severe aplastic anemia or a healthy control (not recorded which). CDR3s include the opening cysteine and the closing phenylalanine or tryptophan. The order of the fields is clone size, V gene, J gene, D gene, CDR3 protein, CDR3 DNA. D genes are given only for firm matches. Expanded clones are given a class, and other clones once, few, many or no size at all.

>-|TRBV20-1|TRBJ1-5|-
CSARESPNQPQHF
TGCAGTGCTAGAGAGTCACCTAATCAGCCCCAGCATTTT
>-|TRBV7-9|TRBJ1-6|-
CASSSQVGHSPLHF
TGTGCCAGCAGCTCACAGGTTGGGCATTCACCCCTCCACTTT
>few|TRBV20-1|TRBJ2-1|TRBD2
CSAGGTGTTYNEQFF
TGCAGTGCTGGAGGCACCGGGACTACCTACAATGAGCAGTTCTTC
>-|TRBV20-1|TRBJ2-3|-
CSALPPLVSLTDTQYF
TGCAGTGCTCTCCCACCCTTAGTCTCGCTCACAGATACGCAGTATTTT
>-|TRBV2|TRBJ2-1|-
CASSSSGSYNEQFF
TGTGCCAGCAGCTCCAGCGGTTCCTACAATGAGCAGTTCTTC
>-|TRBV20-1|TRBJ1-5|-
CSARGQDNQPQHF
TGCAGTGCTAGAGGACAGGACAATCAGCCCCAGCATTTT
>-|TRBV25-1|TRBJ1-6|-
CASSFRGLGSPLHF
TGTGCCAGCAGTTTCAGGGGCCTCGGTTCACCCCTCCACTTT
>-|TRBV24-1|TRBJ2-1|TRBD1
CATSDLLTGGSYNEQFF
TGTGCCACCAGTGATCTACTGACAGGGGGGTCCTACAATGAGCAGTTCTTC
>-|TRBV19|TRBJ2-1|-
CASSRTGTLNEQFF
TGTGCCAGTAGTCGGACTGGAACATTGAATGAGCAGTTCTTC
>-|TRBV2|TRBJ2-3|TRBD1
CASSWTGGGDTQYF
TGTGCCAGCAGCTGGACAGGGGGTGGAGATACGCAGTATTTT
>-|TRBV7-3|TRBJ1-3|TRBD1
CASSQGAHGNTIYF
TGTGCCAGCTCACAGGGGGCCCATGGAAACACCATATATTTT
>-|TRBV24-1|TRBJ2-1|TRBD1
CATSDVDRGRYNEQFF
TGTGCCACCAGTGATGTAGACAGGGGAAGGTACAATGAGCAGTTCTTC
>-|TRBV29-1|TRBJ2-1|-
CSVGTSPSEQFF
TGCAGCGTTGGGACGTCCCCGTCTGAGCAGTTCTTC
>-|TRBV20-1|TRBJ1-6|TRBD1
CSARLDRGRGSPLHF
TGCAGTGCTAGGTTGGACAGGGGGCGAGGTTCACCCCTCCACTTT
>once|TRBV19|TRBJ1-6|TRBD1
CASSVNTGTGVPALHF
TGTGCCAGTAGCGTAAATACCGGGACAGGGGTCCCCGCCCTCCACTTT
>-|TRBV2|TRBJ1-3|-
CASTPLGGAQTGNTIYF
TGTGCCAGCACCCCCTTGGGGGGGGCCCAGACTGGAAACACCATATATTTT
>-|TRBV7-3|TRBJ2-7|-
CASSLSVDNRYEQYF
TGTGCCAGCAGCTTAAGTGTCGACAACCGCTACGAGCAGTACTTC
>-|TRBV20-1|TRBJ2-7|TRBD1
CSAREDRGISYEQYF
TGCAGTGCTAGAGAGGACAGGGGGATTTCCTACGAGCAGTACTTC
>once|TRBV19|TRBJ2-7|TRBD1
CASSYSSGQGPYEQYF
TGTGCCAGCAGTTACTCGTCGGGACAGGGACCCTACGAGCAGTACTTC
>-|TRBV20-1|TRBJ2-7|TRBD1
CSARDSPYEQYF
TGCAGTGCTCGGGACAGCCCCTACGAGCAGTACTTC
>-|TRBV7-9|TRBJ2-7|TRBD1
CASSPGGGVLGEQYF
TGTGCCAGCAGCCCAGGGGGCGGGGTCCTCGGTGAGCAGTACTTC
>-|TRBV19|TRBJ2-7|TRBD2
CASKGLAGGPGEQYF
TGTGCCAGTAAGGGACTAGCGGGGGGGCCAGGCGAGCAGTACTTC
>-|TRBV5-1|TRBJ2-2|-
CASSLAPDRTGELFF
TGCGCCAGCAGCTTGGCGCCTGACCGTACCGGGGAGCTGTTTTTT
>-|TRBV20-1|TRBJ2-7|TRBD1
CSATDPLTGNEQYF
TGCAGTGCTACCGACCCCCTGACAGGGAACGAGCAGTACTTC
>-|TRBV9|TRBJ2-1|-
CASSGGGGQPLDEQFF
TGTGCCAGCAGCGGGGGCGGGGGACAGCCTTTGGATGAGCAGTTCTTC
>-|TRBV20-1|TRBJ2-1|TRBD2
CSARDQRGRNEQFF
TGCAGTGCTAGAGATCAGCGGGGGCGAAATGAGCAGTTCTTC
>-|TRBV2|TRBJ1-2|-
CASSPDKIYGYTF
TGTGCCAGCAGTCCCGACAAGATCTATGGCTACACCTTC
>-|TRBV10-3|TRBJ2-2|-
CAISEGAGRTGELFF
TGTGCCATCAGTGAGGGAGCAGGGCGCACCGGGGAGCTGTTTTTT
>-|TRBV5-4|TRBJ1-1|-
CASSPADPTDAFF
TGTGCCAGCAGCCCCGCAGACCCCACTGACGCTTTCTTT
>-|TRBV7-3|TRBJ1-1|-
CASSSSGNTEAFF
TGTGCCAGCAGCTCGTCGGGGAACACTGAAGCTTTCTTT
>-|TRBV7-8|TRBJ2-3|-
CASSQRVGSGQDTQYF
TGTGCCAGCAGCCAAAGGGTTGGTAGCGGACAAGATACGCAGTATTTT
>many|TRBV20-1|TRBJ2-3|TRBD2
CSARGLAAVQDTQYF
TGCAGTGCTAGAGGCCTAGCGGCCGTTCAAGATACGCAGTATTTT
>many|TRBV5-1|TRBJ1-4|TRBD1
CASSKGQPVGKLFF
TGCGCCAGCAGCAAGGGACAGCCGGTAGGAAAACTGTTTTTT
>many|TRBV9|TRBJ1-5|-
CASSVDEGHYSNQPQHF
TGTGCCAGCAGCGTAGATGAGGGGCATTATAGCAATCAGCCCCAGCATTTT
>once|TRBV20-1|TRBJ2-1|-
CSARVQGYNEQFF
TGCAGTGCTAGAGTTCAGGGATACAATGAGCAGTTCTTC
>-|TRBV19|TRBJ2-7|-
CASMIDSSHYEQYF
TGTGCCAGTATGATTGACTCAAGCCATTACGAGCAGTACTTC
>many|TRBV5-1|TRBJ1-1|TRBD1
CASSHQGADTEAFF
TGCGCCAGCAGCCATCAGGGGGCGGACACTGAAGCTTTCTTT
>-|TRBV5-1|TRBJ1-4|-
CASRLNEKLFF
TGCGCCAGCCGCCTAAATGAAAAACTGTTTTTT
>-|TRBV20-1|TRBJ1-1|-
CSARWRGQGNEAFF
TGCAGTGCTAGGTGGCGGGGGCAGGGCAATGAAGCTTTCTTT
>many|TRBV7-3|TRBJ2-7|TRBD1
CASSLIGTGYYEQYF
TGTGCCAGCAGCTTAATCGGGACAGGGTACTACGAGCAGTACTTC
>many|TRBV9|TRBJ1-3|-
CASSVEVWGSGNTIYF
TGTGCCAGCAGCGTAGAAGTCTGGGGCTCTGGAAACACCATATATTTT
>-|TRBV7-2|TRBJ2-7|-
CASRLRASWEQYF
TGCGCCAGCAGGTTACGGGCATCGTGGGAGCAGTACTTC
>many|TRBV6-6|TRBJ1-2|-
CASILDGTYGYTF
TGTGCCAGCATTCTAGACGGAACCTATGGCTACACCTTC
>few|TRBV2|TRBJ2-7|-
CASRPAGRSVYEQYF
TGTGCCAGCAGGCCTGCCGGACGGTCCGTCTACGAGCAGTACTTC
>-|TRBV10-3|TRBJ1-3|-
CAISDGSSGNTIYF
TGTGCCATCAGTGATGGGAGCTCTGGAAACACCATATATTTT
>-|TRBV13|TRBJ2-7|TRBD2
CASSLGSSGGSRSYEQYF
TGTGCCAGCAGCTTAGGTTCTAGCGGGGGGAGTAGGTCCTACGAGCAGTACTTC
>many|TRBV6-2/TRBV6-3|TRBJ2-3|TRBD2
CASSSGLAGGADTQYF
TGTGCCAGCAGTTCGGGACTAGCGGGGGGGGCAGATACGCAGTATTTT
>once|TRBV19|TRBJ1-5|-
CASSMWRSDNQPQHF
TGTGCCAGTAGTATGTGGAGATCCGACAATCAGCCCCAGCATTTT
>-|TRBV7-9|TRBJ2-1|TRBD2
CASSLASGIRNEQFF
TGTGCCAGCAGCTTAGCTAGCGGGATTAGGAATGAGCAGTTCTTC
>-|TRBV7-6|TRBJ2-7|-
CASSSAGTYEQYF
TGTGCCAGCAGCTCGGCGGGGACCTACGAGCAGTACTTC
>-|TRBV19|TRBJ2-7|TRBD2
CASSQTSGGYEQYF
TGTGCCAGTAGTCAGACTAGCGGGGGATACGAGCAGTACTTC
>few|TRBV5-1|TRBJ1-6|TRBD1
CASSTGTGEGSPLHF
TGTGCCAGCTCGACGGGCACAGGGGAGGGTTCACCCCTCCACTTT
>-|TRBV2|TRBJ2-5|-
CASSRLVSETQYF
TGTGCCAGCAGTCGACTAGTCTCGGAGACCCAGTACTTC
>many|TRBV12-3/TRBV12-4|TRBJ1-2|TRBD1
CASRTTGNYGYTF
TGTGCCAGTCGAACGACAGGGAACTATGGCTACACCTTC
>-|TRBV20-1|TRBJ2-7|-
CSARAPEGRAYEQYF
TGCAGTGCTAGGGCCCCCGAGGGCAGAGCCTACGAGCAGTACTTC